These 7 T cell receptor beta chains originate from one sample sequenced in a study of blood T cell repertoires in COVID-19. Measured with immunoSEQ multiplex PCR; TCRdb has only the in-frame clones, and not every one. Here the sample spans around 260,000 clones, roughly 80% being singletons. Sequencing was performed on PBMCs or T cells enriched from blood (not recorded which). These receptors were taken from a man aged 25 to 40 with acute COVID-19.

This clone is a singleton in its sample. V usage is TRBV4-2 and J usage is TRBJ1-1; possible D gene TRBD1, 6 bases. The germline V and J ends were trimmed by 7 bases and 1 base, with 13 bases remaining between them. The CDR3 is made up of 14 amino acids. Germline V lookup: CDR1 LGHNA, CDR2 YNFKEQ. CDR3 amino acids: CASTSSQGNTEAFF. CDR3 DNA sequence: TGTGCCAGCACCAGTTCACAGGGGAACACTGAAGCTTTCTTT.

The table lists this clone with a count of one. This chain connects TRBV10-2 to TRBJ1-3; possible D gene TRBD1, 5 bases. The CDR3 spans 13 residues. V was clipped by 9 bases and J by 0 bases, with 9 bases between them. Germline values: CDR1 WSHSY, CDR2 SAAADI. The CDR3, as DNA: TGCGCCAGTGGAACAGGCTCTGGAAACACCATATATTTT. Translating it yields CASGTGSGNTIYF.

J is TRBJ1-5 and V is TRBV24-1; D is unclear. V lost 5 bases, J lost 4 bases, and 14 bases lay in between. Per germline, CDR1 KGHDR and CDR2 SFDVKD. The CDR3 consists of 15 residues. The DNA for the CDR3 is TGTGCCACCAGTGCTTCAAGTAGTTTTAATCAGCCCCAGCATTTT. Translating gives CATSASSSFNQPQHF.

This clone has just one count. The rearrangement uses TRBV9 and TRBJ1-1; D remains unclear. The CDR3 is 14 residues long. V dropped 3 bases and J dropped 0 bases, with 9 bases sitting between them. The germline gives CDR1 SGDLS, CDR2 YYNGEE. The CDR3 loop is CASSERTVNTEAFF. CDR3 bases: TGTGCCAGCAGCGAGCGGACGGTGAACACTGAAGCTTTCTTT.

This chain joins TRBV2 and TRBJ2-2, with 11 nucleotides matching TRBD2. Germline values: CDR1 SNHLY, CDR2 FYNNEI. The trim removed 2 bases at V and 7 bases at J, leaving 3 bases unmatched. CDR3 size: 15 residues. CDR3 protein: CASSESGLAGGELFF. DNA of the CDR3: TGTGCCAGCAGTGAATCAGGACTAGCGGGCGGGGAGCTGTTTTTT. Variable domain in full (rest from reference TRBV2 and TRBJ2-2): EPEVTQTPSHQVTQMGQEVILRCVPISNHLYFYWYRQILGQKVEFLVSFYNNEISEKSEIFDDQFSVERPDGSNFTLKIRSTKLEDSAMYFCASSESGLAGGELFFGEGSRLTVL.

The chain joins TRBV19 to TRBJ1-1; no clear D. Germline CDR1 is LNHDA and CDR2 is SQIVND (reference sequence). Trimming left V 3 bases short and J 7 bases short, with 9 bases between. The CDR3 spans 12 residues. Here the CDR3 reads CASSIRTSEAFF. In DNA form, the CDR3 reads TGTGCCAGTAGTATCCGTACTAGTGAAGCTTTCTTT.

The chain employs TRBV7-8 and TRBJ2-7, with 8 nucleotides matching TRBD1. V lost 2 bases, J lost 3 bases, and 3 bases stayed unmatched. CDR1 is SGHVS and CDR2 is FQNEAQ in the germline V gene. The CDR3 covers 14 residues. CDR3 DNA: TGTGCCAGCAGCTTAAGTGACAGGGGCTACGAGCAGTACGTC. Translated, it gives CASSLSDRGYEQYV.